Included here is one T cell receptor (beta chain) sequence, with context. Which antigen it targets is not known. No much larger clonotype is one base removed from it; base qualities were not supplied. The receptor library was made with the immunoSEQ multiplex PCR assay. For the multiplex PCR, a mixture combining 60 forward primers for TCR Vbeta segments and 13 reverse primers for TCR Jbeta segments was used. The CDR3 region of rearranged TCR beta genes was amplified from genomic DNA by a multiplex PCR assay. On the Illumina HiSeq System, the amplified TCR beta libraries were sequenced as 87-base-pair reads. As for the original processing: A later analysis tallied tens of millions of unique TCR beta chains across the 666 repertoires, and about 10 million of those chains were shared by two or more donors. To remove PCR and sequencing errors, raw reads were error-corrected and collapsed into unique sequences using a nearest-neighbor algorithm that merged closely related sequences. Alignment of CDR3 sequences to IMGT reference sequences was used to assign V, D and J gene segments. For a sequence to be retained, a match of at least six nucleotides was required to both a V gene segment and a J gene segment. A rearrangement counted as productive if the CDR3 had no stop codons and remained in frame with V and J, and every other rearrangement counted as non-productive. Following IMGT convention, CDR3 was defined as the stretch from the second conserved V-encoded cysteine to the conserved J-encoded phenylalanine. In an earlier analysis of around 640 of the donors, sequences lacking an unambiguous match to a single V gene segment were excluded. An earlier analysis of 587 of the donors classified V segments as functional when productive rearrangements were above 56.7% and as segregating when the standard deviation between donors was above 5%. A statistical classification framework was developed to diagnose cytomegalovirus status using the catalog of TCR beta chain sequences. In a later analysis, V and J genes were assigned by comparing TCR nucleotide sequences against IMGT/GENE-DB human TR gene sequences. Using the TCRdist pipeline, a later analysis assigned CDR3 sequences along with most-parsimonious VDJ recombination scenarios. A later analysis defined each TCR beta chain by its CDR3 amino acid sequence plus V-gene family, and excluded reads lacking a unique V-gene family. As a way to deal with suspected cross-contamination and a sequencing artifact, a later analysis dropped more than 500 nucleotide sequences that were highly shared and had low generation probability. In a later analysis, a clonal expansion index for each public chain was calculated from normalized within-repertoire ranks of inferred template counts. A later analysis computed generation probabilities with a VDJ recombination model fitted to out-of-frame rearrangements, and checked the results against IGoR. A later analysis scored TCR-TCR, TCR-HLA and TCR-CMV co-occurrence with hypergeometric tests, applying a repertoire-size bias correction to TCR pairs. To estimate false discovery rates, a later analysis permuted the HLA or CMV assignments 20 times. In a later analysis, co-occurring TCRs were grouped using DBSCAN, and TCRdist sequence similarity was added for clustering within HLA-allele-positive subsets. Repertoires with fewer than 30,000 or more than 120,000 public chains were left out of co-occurrence clustering, as were about five repertoires with anomalous nucleotide sharing. The table was pulled from immuneACCESS by TCRdb, which kept in-frame rearrangements only. Such tables lose some clones; where checked, under half of the loss comes from unresolved V genes, and the rest has no known cause. That table furnishes V, J and clone size, whereas the DNA furnished D and trimming. This sample gives about 120,000 clones in total; 65% to 90% of them show up just once. The ten largest clones capture under 4% of the sample.

This sample was taken from a study of cytomegalovirus exposure and HLA in healthy donors (TCRdb year 2017). With regard to the full study: In an earlier analysis of roughly 590 of the donors, 276 Gb of sequence data and 90 million to 130 million unique TCR beta sequences from about 180 million T cells were reported. About 280 gigabases of sequencing data and tens of millions of unique TCR sequences were included in an early release covering roughly 700 HLA-typed donors. The genetic ancestry cluster associated with self-reported Caucasian donors included 80% to 90% of the 300 to 400 genotyped donors. The aim of the study was to test whether cataloging public T cell receptors could identify signatures of past pathogen exposure. The study used immunosequencing to profile the T cell repertoires of several hundred subjects and linked those repertoires to cytomegalovirus serostatus. In addition to the first cohort of approximately 670 subjects, a separate validation cohort of 130 or so different subjects was used. To predict cytomegalovirus infection status, the study combined high-throughput TCR immunosequencing, statistical association of individual TCRs with disease status, and machine learning. A later analysis re-analyzed previously published TCR beta repertoires from roughly 630 donors and added high-resolution HLA genotyping to study TCR occurrence patterns. In the later analysis, no new phenotypic data were used to find candidate immune exposures; instead, reliance was placed on TCR beta sequences and their occurrence across donors. An earlier analysis of 587 of the donors used high-throughput TCR beta sequencing to judge whether each TCR beta V gene segment behaved as functional or pseudogenic. Donor age, sex, ethnicity and CMV serostatus were collected together with the repertoire data. A later genetic analysis used genome-wide SNP genotypes for about 55% of the 666 donors, treating that subset as a discovery cohort. All discovery cohort repertoires had been generated using a single sequencing platform. HLA typing covered class I and class II loci at four-digit resolution. Typing coverage differed by locus: A, B, C, DRB1 and DQB1 were typed in roughly 620-630 donors, DQA1 in 500 to 550, DPA1 in 600 to 610, and DPB1 in around 490. Roughly five DR-DQ haplotypes were handled as single units for association and clustering, since linkage in the cohort was strong. Among almost 400 genotyped donors of the cohort, an average of approximately 240,000 unique TCR beta nucleotide sequences were sequenced per donor, roughly a sixth of them non-productive.

What the authors observed across the whole study: HLA typing was unavailable for some donors at each locus, so association tests used only the typed subset. In a later genetic analysis, a missense DCLRE1C variant was associated with V-gene and J-gene trimming of TCR beta chains, and the association was replicated in an independent cohort. According to a later genetic analysis, donors in an Asian-associated ancestry cluster had fewer N-insertions in productive TCRs than the roughly 700-donor mean. A cluster of highly shared sequence variants was judged likely to be a technical artifact of the sequencing pipeline. In a later analysis, HLA-associated TCR beta chains were found to be more clonally expanded and to have lower generation probabilities than equally common non-associated chains. An earlier analysis of approximately 530 of the donors showed that most TCR beta V segments appeared in productive rearrangements either about 87% or about 30% of the time, which broadly matched IMGT annotations. A later analysis found that TCR association rates varied across HLA loci, with DRB1 alleles showing the most associated TCRs and HLA-C alleles the fewest. Specific HLA alleles were associated with over 15,000 TCR beta sequences at a false discovery rate of 0.05 in a later analysis. Several of the top co-occurrence clusters appeared to be linked to parvovirus B19, influenza, CMV and Epstein-Barr virus, according to a later analysis. Presence/absence analyses assumed roughly uniform sequencing depth across donors, an assumption that may not hold. Strong co-occurrence of HLA alleles, especially DR and DQ, made assigning TCR associations to individual alleles difficult. Some IMGT-functional V segments, including TRBV6-2 and TRBV6-3, could not be distinguished by the 87-base-pair reads and were therefore excluded. Across donors, most TCR sequences were observed very rarely, whereas some public TCRs were present in many individuals. A further reported finding was that TCR beta sequences accurately predicted the HLA-A and HLA-B alleles for most subjects in the first cohort. It was suggested by the authors that the approach could potentially be generalized to other disease states and immunological phenotypes. The study listed 150 to 200 TCR beta chains as associated with cytomegalovirus. The only immune exposure information available for the cohort was CMV serostatus. The cohort was sequenced for TCR beta chains only, and without alpha or paired-chain data the features that could be detected were limited. The classifier was reported to diagnose cytomegalovirus status with high specificity and sensitivity in both the original and validation cohorts. In a later analysis, most CMV-associated TCR beta chains were found to appear HLA-restricted, with HLA associations seemingly driven largely by CMV exposure. A few of the identified cytomegalovirus-associated TCR beta chains were confirmed in vitro to be specific for cytomegalovirus antigens. Linkage disequilibrium might explain the correlated functional status among segregating V segments, but an unknown experimental factor could not be ruled out. The earlier analysis of approximately 540 of the donors excluded about 16 rarely observed V segments, including chromosome 9 orphons, because counts were too low.

Clipping removes 4 bases from V and 6 bases from J, with 4 as the unmatched junction base count. The CDR3, from cysteine to phenylalanine, totals 13 residues. The CDR3 DNA has 39 bases and is translated from base 1. Reading the germline V gene gives CDR1 SGHTS and CDR2 YDEGEE. The cohort was made up of 500 to 800 healthy bone marrow donors. Cohort members were all nominally healthy when sampled, although unrecorded immune exposures were likely present. The donor was CMV seronegative and belonged to the group of 320 or so seronegative cohort members. Every donor gave a peripheral blood sample, and the peripheral blood mononuclear cells from that sample were used for TCR beta sequencing. The Qiagen DNeasy Blood Extraction Kit was used to extract genomic DNA from the blood cell samples.

The sequence was obtained from a woman under 40 in good health and CMV-seronegative. The V and J genes are TRBV5-8 and TRBJ2-7, with 10 middle bases fitting TRBD1. Sequencing input: PBMCs. DNA sequence: TGTGCCAGCAGCCGGGACAGGGGCTTCGAGCAGTACTTC. Translated, this gives CASSRDRGFEQYF.